The 3 T cell receptor beta chains given below trace back to one sample, sequenced in a study of T cell responses to AZD1222 COVID-19 vaccine. Assay: immunoSEQ multiplex PCR; the TCRdb copy retains only in-frame clones and omits some. The sample lists about 140,000 clones, more than 85% occurring once. The material was peripheral blood, obtained on day 0 of MenACWY control vaccination. All receptors derive from an adult in good health.

This clone was seen a single time. The rearrangement joins TRBV18 to TRBJ1-3; 8 positions agree with TRBD1. Looked up from germline, CDR1 is KGHSH and CDR2 is LQKENI. V lost 6 bases to trimming and J lost 0 bases; unmatched junction nucleotides: 7. The CDR3 is made up of 16 amino acids. The CDR3 DNA reads TGTGCCAGCTCTCCCACAGGGGGGTACTCTGGAAACACCATATATTTT. It specifies CASSPTGGYSGNTIYF. Full variable domain (rest looked up from reference TRBV18 and TRBJ1-3): NAGVMQNPRHLVRRRGQEARLRCSPMKGHSHVYWYRQLPEEGLKFMVYLQKENIIDESGMPKERFSAEFPKEGPSILRIQQVVRGDSAAYFCASSPTGGYSGNTIYFGEGSWLTVV.

This chain joins TRBV3-1 (or the pseudogene TRBV3-2) and TRBJ1-2; the D is unclear. CDR3 size: 11 residues. CDR1 LGHDT and CDR2 YNNKEL come from the germline V gene (reference sequence). Trimming cost V 6 bases and J 5 bases, with 7 bases left between them. The CDR3 here is CASRSLYGYTF. The CDR3 DNA reads as TGTGCCAGCAGGTCGCTTTATGGCTACACCTTC.

V and J are TRBV18 and TRBJ2-7, with D possibly called TRBD1 or TRBD2 (6 bases each). The CDR3 has 13 amino acids. Trimming removed 3 bases at V and 3 bases at J, with 9 bases between. The V gene's germline CDR1 is KGHSH and CDR2 LQKENI. The CDR3 sequence: CASSPEGGYEQYF. CDR3 bases: TGTGCCAGCTCACCGGAGGGGGGCTACGAGCAGTACTTC.